The rows below give T cell receptor beta chains drawn from one sample of a study of blood T cell repertoires in COVID-19. Here immunoSEQ multiplex PCR was the method, and the copy in TCRdb shows in-frame clones only, minus some. The repertoire consists of 95,000 to 110,000 clones, with approximately 80% occurring once and the leading ten covering roughly 13%. Sequenced: peripheral blood. The source of these receptors is a human donor in a cohort sampled during active or convalescent COVID-19. Each CDR3 is given with its conserved first and last residue. D genes are given only for firm matches. A row's size may be missing; if present it is once, few, many or a size class.

V gene	clone size	D gene	J gene	CDR3 protein	CDR3 DNA
TRBV3-1/TRBV3-2	-	-	TRBJ1-6	CASSQGGANSPLHF	TGTGCCAGCAGCCAGGGTGGGGCGAATTCACCCCTCCACTTT
TRBV18	-	-	TRBJ2-1	CASSPELATGNEQFF	TGTGCCAGCTCACCAGAACTAGCCACTGGCAATGAGCAGTTCTTC
TRBV7-2	-	-	TRBJ1-2	CASSSTENYGYTF	TGTGCCAGCAGCTCGACAGAGAACTATGGCTACACCTTC
TRBV4-1	-	-	TRBJ1-2	CASSQDKAFYGYTF	TGCGCCAGCAGCCAAGATAAAGCTTTCTATGGCTACACCTTC
TRBV7-3	-	TRBD1	TRBJ1-2	CASSGAGGSYTF	TGTGCCAGCAGTGGGGCAGGGGGGAGCTACACCTTC
TRBV5-6	-	TRBD1	TRBJ2-1	CASSSGGTGSFRNEQFF	TGTGCCAGCAGCAGTGGAGGGACAGGGAGTTTTAGGAATGAGCAGTTCTTC
TRBV5-6	-	-	TRBJ2-7	CASSFKYEQYF	TGTGCCAGCAGCTTTAAATACGAGCAGTACTTC
TRBV30	-	TRBD1	TRBJ2-5	CAWSGDSQETQYF	TGTGCCTGGAGTGGGGACAGCCAAGAGACCCAGTACTTC
TRBV19	-	-	TRBJ2-7	CASSIVYSHIYEQYF	TGTGCCAGTAGTATAGTTTACAGCCATATCTACGAGCAGTACTTC
TRBV28	-	TRBD1	TRBJ2-7	CASRTGGQYEQYF	TGTGCCAGCAGGACAGGGGGTCAGTACGAGCAGTACTTC
TRBV27	-	-	TRBJ2-2	CASSPNRGANGELFF	TGTGCCAGCAGTCCCAACCGGGGGGCGAACGGGGAGCTGTTTTTT
TRBV6-4	-	TRBD1	TRBJ2-2	CARTQGAGGELFF	TGTGCCAGAACACAGGGGGCGGGCGGGGAGCTGTTTTTT
TRBV18	-	TRBD1	TRBJ2-7	CASSQPGTGNYYEQYF	TGTGCCAGCTCGCAACCCGGGACAGGGAACTACTACGAGCAGTACTTC
TRBV9	-	TRBD1	TRBJ1-5	CASSAETGQPQHF	TGTGCCAGCAGCGCCGAGACAGGGCAGCCCCAGCATTTT
TRBV11-2	-	-	TRBJ1-1	CASSLRPRNTEAFF	TGTGCCAGCAGCCTCCGTCCCCGGAACACTGAAGCTTTCTTT
TRBV2	-	-	TRBJ1-4	CASGEQGNNEKLFF	TGTGCCAGCGGGGAACAGGGAAATAATGAAAAACTGTTTTTT
TRBV15	-	-	TRBJ1-1	CATSRDLGGPGNTEAFF	TGTGCCACCAGCAGAGATCTGGGGGGACCGGGGAACACTGAAGCTTTCTTT
TRBV4-2	-	-	TRBJ2-7	CASSQDWAGASYEQYF	TGTGCCAGCAGCCAAGATTGGGCAGGGGCTTCCTACGAGCAGTACTTC
TRBV4-3	many	TRBD2	TRBJ2-3	CASSQEGRGLDTQYF	TGCGCCAGCAGCCAAGAAGGGAGGGGCCTAGATACGCAGTATTTT
TRBV24-1	-	-	TRBJ2-7	CATSGQGQSEQYF	TGTGCCACCAGTGGTCAGGGCCAAAGCGAGCAGTACTTC
TRBV7-2	-	-	TRBJ2-3	CASSSLPDTQYF	TGTGCCAGCAGCTCCCTCCCAGATACGCAGTATTTT
TRBV11-2	-	TRBD1	TRBJ1-6	CASSATTGGASPLHF	TGTGCCAGCAGCGCTACAACAGGGGGCGCTTCACCCCTCCACTTT
TRBV7-8	-	-	TRBJ1-1	CASSRRGTEAFF	TGTGCCAGCAGCCGGAGGGGGACTGAAGCTTTCTTT
TRBV3-1/TRBV3-2	few	-	TRBJ1-4	CASTLDRKNEKLFF	TGTGCCAGCACCCTAGACAGAAAGAATGAAAAACTGTTTTTT